These 8 T cell receptor beta chains originate from one sample sequenced in a study of blood T cell repertoires in COVID-19. Repertoires were generated with immunoSEQ multiplex PCR, while TCRdb's copy carries only in-frame clones and drops some. The data show some 180,000 clones, approximately 85% seen once. The specimen sequenced was PBMCs or T cells enriched from blood (not recorded which). The source is a man aged 35-49 years who had recovered from COVID-19.

The V call is TRBV15, the J call TRBJ2-7; 8 positions agree with TRBD2. Germline V lookup: CDR1 LNHNV, CDR2 YYDKDF (reference sequence). J gave up 4 bases and V 5 bases, and 10 bases lay outside the gene matches. This CDR3 comprises 15 residues. Written as DNA, the CDR3 is TGTGCCACCAGCCCGGGGGGGACTTTGACGTACGAGCAGTACTTC. Translated: CATSPGGTLTYEQYF.

The V gene is TRBV3-1 (or the pseudogene TRBV3-2), the J gene TRBJ1-1, with 10 bases aligning to TRBD1. V shed 5 bases and J 4 bases; nucleotides not matched to a gene: 7. CDR3 length: 15 residues. Germline V gene data show CDR1 as LGHDT and CDR2 as YNNKEL (reference sequence). The CDR3 loop is CASSLTGGDATEAFF. The CDR3 DNA sequence: TGTGCCAGCAGCTTGACAGGGGGCGATGCCACTGAAGCTTTCTTT.

The CDR3 loop reads CAGHGGETQYF. DNA for the CDR3: TGTGCCGGCCATGGAGGGGAGACCCAGTACTTC. This sequence joins TRBV2 and TRBJ2-5; D possibly corresponds to TRBD2 (6 bases). From germline, CDR1 is SNHLY and CDR2 FYNNEI. This CDR3 comprises 11 residues. The ends were cut back, 11 bases at V and 5 bases at J, with 12 bases in the middle.

V usage is TRBV11-2 and J usage is TRBJ1-1; 9 positions match TRBD1. Germline CDR1 and CDR2: SGHAT and FQNNGV. Germline trimming cut 7 bases from V and 1 base from J; bases unmatched to any gene: 4. The CDR3 extends over 14 amino acids. In nucleotides, the CDR3 is TGTGCCAGCATTCGGGGACAGGGGAACACTGAAGCTTTCTTT. This codes for CASIRGQGNTEAFF.

This CDR3 reads CASSPLPPPDRDPNQPQHF. The CDR3 DNA is TGCGCCAGCAGTCCCTTGCCACCCCCGGACAGGGATCCAAATCAGCCCCAGCATTTT. The rearrangement uses TRBV23-1 and TRBJ1-5; TRBD1 agrees at 8 bases. TRBV23-1 is identified as an open reading frame with a role that is uncertain. The V gene end was trimmed by 4 bases and the J gene end by 4 bases; junction bases not matched to a gene: 18. This CDR3 has 19 amino acids.

V and J are TRBV12-3 or TRBV12-4 and TRBJ1-2, with D possibly being TRBD1 (6 bases). The V gene lost 6 bases and the J gene lost 2 bases, with 10 bases spanning the gap. The CDR3 is 13 residues long. The CDR3 DNA reads TGTGCCAGCAGCCGGACAGTCAACTATGGCTACACCTTC. As protein: CASSRTVNYGYTF.

In this sample, this clone turned up once. This chain uses TRBV5-8 with TRBJ2-1; a weak D match, TRBD2 (6 bases). V was shortened by 1 base and J by 8 bases, with 22 bases between the two germline ends. This CDR3 is built from 17 residues. Germline V gene lookup returns CDR1 SGHTS and CDR2 YDEGEE. DNA of the CDR3: TGTGCCAGCAGCTTGTTTCTGGACTCTCGGGGGAAGGATGAGCAGTTCTTC. It is translated as CASSLFLDSRGKDEQFF. Together with reference TRBV5-8 and TRBJ2-1, the CDR3 gives the full variable domain: EAGVTQSPTHLIKTRGQQATLRCSPISGHTSVYWYQQALGLGLQFLLWYDEGEERNRGNFPPRFSGRQFPNYSSELNVNALELEDSALYLCASSLFLDSRGKDEQFFGPGTRLTVL.

The sample holds one count of this clone. This chain uses TRBV5-5 with TRBJ1-2; D gene unclear. CDR3 length: 14 amino acids. From germline, CDR1 is SGHKS and CDR2 YYEKEE (reference sequence). V shed 1 base and J shed 4 bases, with 11 bases lying between them. CDR3 in DNA: TGTGCCAGCAGCTTGTTAGGGAGCCCCTATGGCTACACCTTC. It codes for CASSLLGSPYGYTF.